This TCR beta chain was sequenced in a study of blood T cells in healthy people across ages (dated by TCRdb to between 2015 and 2017). For the wider study: In model experiments, roughly one uniquely barcoded TCR beta cDNA molecule per two T cells was captured by template switching. Using deep sequencing normalized with unique cDNA molecular identifiers, the study measured how TCR beta repertoire diversity changes with age. The donors were divided into four age groups: young (average 16 years), middle-aged (almost 40), aged (under 70) and long-lived (more than 75). To avoid experimental bias, donors of different ages were randomly spread across the sequencing lanes. For two donors (one aged 18 to 30 and one aged 80 or older), the study analyzed two additional independent replicas of 1 million unique cDNA reads from the same blood draw. The research as a whole found: Conclusive comparison of naive and antigen-experienced compartments was prevented by the profiling of bulk unsorted PBMCs. As age increased, observed TCR beta diversity per million T cells dropped in a roughly linear way, and a significant reduction was already evident by age 40. The percentage of naive T cells measured by flow cytometry correlated strongly with observed TCR beta diversity. Donor CMV infection status was unknown, potentially confounding age-related changes in expanded clonotypes. Compared with the aged group, more naive CD4+ T cells, fewer expanded clones and increased TCR diversity were shown by the long-lived group, suggesting age selection. Estimates of total diversity from one million sequenced T cells were regarded as lower bounds and underestimates.

Notes on this clonotype: No cognate antigen has been identified for it. Per-nucleotide qualities are absent, and no much larger clonotype sits a single base away.

Libraries were constructed by 5' RACE. Sequencing was carried out with an Illumina HiSeq 2500. A second PCR of about 6 to 12 cycles was run with a J-beta primer mix and a sample-barcoded 5' primer. A unique molecular identifier was introduced onto each TCR beta cDNA molecule by a template-switch 5' adaptor carrying 12 random nucleotides. At least 3 million CDR3-containing paired-end reads were obtained from each sample. The Mint cDNA synthesis kit, primed by a TRBC-specific oligonucleotide, was used to synthesize first-strand cDNA from all RNA. Following uracil-DNA glycosylase treatment, a first 18-cycle PCR with universal primers M1SS and BC2_uni_R was performed on all cDNA. As for the authors' bioinformatics: Normalization of each sample was performed by random selection of 1 million high-quality reads, each carrying a distinct molecular identifier. Instead of being binned into consensus sequences, reads with shared molecular identifiers were discarded. CDR3 identification, clonotype clustering and error correction used MiTCR with a Q25 quality threshold and the strictest error-elimination algorithm. A nonparametric unseen species model with Euler transformation was used to estimate lower-bound total TCR beta diversity. The public reads were run again by TCRdb, first through fastp at Q25 and then through MiXCR, and only productive beta chains were kept. Every distinct CDR3 protein forms one entry, paired with its most common genes and DNA. The V and J calls here are based on TCRdb, not the publication. The sample table contains 550,000 to 600,000 distinct CDR3 sequences; only one count was recorded for 47% of them. The top ten hold about 22% of the sample.

Donors were 30 to 45 systemically healthy Caucasian individuals from Russia aged 6 to 90 years. Each donor gave 8 to 10 milliliters of peripheral blood, drawn into EDTA-treated Vacutainer tubes. Ficoll-Paque density-gradient centrifugation was used to isolate PBMCs, with at least 7 million per sample. Total RNA was extracted from PBMCs with Trizol reagent, with at least 5 micrograms obtained per sample. The percentages of naive CD45RAhigh/CD27high T cells were determined by flow cytometry on a PBMC aliquot from every donor. Source material: blood. The source of this sequence is a man older than 75 in good health.

The CDR3 sequence is CASSFQGLAGTDTQYF. The DNA is TGTGCCAGCAGTTTCCAGGGACTAGCGGGCACAGATACGCAGTATTTT. The rearrangement joined TRBV27 to TRBJ2-3; 11 nucleotides in the junction match TRBD2. From cysteine to phenylalanine, the CDR3 is 16 amino acids long. The CDR3 DNA has 48 bases and is translated from base 1. Sequences MNHEY (CDR1) and SMNVEV (CDR2) are obtained from the germline V gene (reference sequence). After removal of 3 bases from V and 1 base from J, the junction retains 3 bases not matched to a gene.